This T cell receptor (beta chain) was retrieved from a study of neurological immune-mediated disorders. V lost 8 bases, J lost 12 bases, and 11 bases lay in between. CDR1 is MNHEY, CDR2 SMNVEV, per germline (reference sequence). The CDR3 has 10 amino acids. This clonotype was recorded many times. Antigen: not known. Study-wide results and limits: Subjects shared no identical expanded-clone CDR3 amino acid sequences, suggesting private TCR-beta repertoires in all groups.

TCRdb reprocessed the 5' RACE reads via MiXCR and lists one record per CDR3 protein. The profile shows around 33,000 distinct CDR3 sequences, around a quarter of them singletons. This receptor was taken from a man aged 50-59 years with HTLV-1-associated myelopathy (HAM/TSP). The specimen was CD4+ T cells from blood. The chain links TRBV27 to TRBJ2-1, with D maybe TRBD1 (5 bases). The CDR3 region is CASGVQGQFF. In DNA, the CDR3 is TGTGCCAGCGGGGTCCAGGGGCAGTTCTTC.